These 22 T cell receptor beta chains originate from one sample sequenced in a study of blood T cell repertoires in COVID-19 (dated by TCRdb to 2019 to 2021). Library creation used the immunoSEQ multiplex PCR assay. Not all clones reach the TCRdb copy of this immuneACCESS table, which keeps in-frame sequences only. Checked studies attribute under half of the gap to unresolved V genes and leave the rest unexplained. This sample lists 99,000 or so clones; over 80% were detected once. Clones ranked in the top ten supply around 14% of the sample. Sequenced material: peripheral blood. The origin of the receptors is a man between 45 and 60 years old with acute or convalescent COVID-19.

The genes are TRBV7-9 and TRBJ2-2, with D unclear. The V gene lost 5 bases and the J gene lost 8 bases, with 6 bases spanning the gap. The CDR3 extends over 11 amino acids. Germline V CDR1 and CDR2: SEHNR, FQNEAQ (reference sequence). The CDR3 nucleotides read TGTGCCAGCAGCCCCCTGGGGGAGCTGTTTTTT. It specifies CASSPLGELFF. The variable domain in full, with the rest retrieved from reference TRBV7-9 and TRBJ2-2, is DTGVSQNPRHKITKRGQNVTFRCDPISEHNRLYWYRQTLGQGPEFLTYFQNEAQLEKSRLLSDRFSAERPKGSFSTLEIQRTEQGDSAMYLCASSPLGELFFGEGSRLTVL.

This clone appeared once. The J gene is TRBJ2-7, the V gene TRBV29-1; 9 nucleotides match TRBD1. Losses at the gene ends were 6 bases for V and 0 bases for J; bases not matched to a gene: 3. Per the germline V gene, CDR1 is SQVTM and CDR2 is ANQGSEA. The CDR3 covers 13 residues. CDR3 sequence (DNA): TGCAGCGTCCCGGGACAGGGCTCCTACGAGCAGTACTTC. Translated, it gives CSVPGQGSYEQYF.

The chain uses TRBV10-3 and TRBJ1-5; D not resolved. V lost 0 bases to trimming and J lost 5 bases, with 5 bases between them. The length of the CDR3 is 13 residues. CDR1 ENHRY and CDR2 SYGVKD come from the germline V gene. The CDR3, as DNA: TGTGCCATCAGTGAGTCTCGGGATCAGCCCCAGCATTTT. Its translation is CAISESRDQPQHF.

This chain joins TRBV25-1 and TRBJ2-1; TRBD2 matches at 9 bases. Germline V gene data show CDR1 as MGHDK and CDR2 as SYGVNS. V shed 7 bases and J 1 base; nucleotides not matched to a gene: 11. This CDR3 region has 17 residues. DNA of the CDR3: TGTGCCAGCACCCTATCCCCGACTAGCGGATCCTACAATGAGCAGTTCTTC. Translated, it gives CASTLSPTSGSYNEQFF.

V and J are TRBV2 and TRBJ1-1; 8 positions agree with TRBD1. CDR3 length equals 15 residues. The germline gives CDR1 SNHLY, CDR2 FYNNEI. V lost 9 bases, J lost 6 bases, and 15 bases stayed unmatched. CDR3 protein: CASTGTGALSAEAFF. Here the CDR3 DNA reads TGTGCCAGTACCGGGACAGGAGCCCTGAGCGCTGAAGCTTTCTTT. The whole variable domain, filled in from reference TRBV2 and TRBJ1-1, reads EPEVTQTPSHQVTQMGQEVILRCVPISNHLYFYWYRQILGQKVEFLVSFYNNEISEKSEIFDDQFSVERPDGSNFTLKIRSTKLEDSAMYFCASTGTGALSAEAFFGQGTRLTVV.

The chain's CDR3 is CASSLRGDRGQGYTF. In nucleotides, the CDR3 is TGTGCCAGCAGCTTGCGAGGGGACAGGGGGCAGGGCTACACCTTC. This rearrangement joins TRBV7-8 to TRBJ1-2; 12 nucleotides agree with TRBD1. Trimming took 3 bases from V and 8 from J; bases not matched to a gene: 7. The CDR3 spans 15 residues. Germline V lookup: CDR1 SGHVS, CDR2 FQNEAQ.

This clone appeared a single time. V and J are TRBV5-6 and TRBJ2-1, with TRBD2 matching 7 bases. The ends lost 4 bases at V and 3 bases at J; junction bases unmatched: 10. The length of the CDR3 is 16 residues. CDR1 and CDR2 from the germline V gene are SGHDT and YYEEEE. DNA for the CDR3: TGTGCCAGCAGCCGTTGGCGGGAGAAGCTCTACAATGAGCAGTTCTTC. It is translated as CASSRWREKLYNEQFF.

J is TRBJ1-6 and V is TRBV5-1, with a possible D match to TRBD1 (6 bases). The CDR3 has 15 residues. CDR1 is SGHRS and CDR2 is YFSETQ in the germline V gene. Trimming took off 0 bases at V and 7 bases at J, with 11 bases between the two ends. The CDR3: CASSLAGQGNSPLHF. CDR3 bases: TGCGCCAGCAGCTTGGCCGGGCAGGGGAATTCACCCCTCCACTTT.

The V gene is TRBV4-1, the J gene TRBJ2-7, with 7 positions matching TRBD2. CDR3 length: 18 residues. Germline values: CDR1 MGHRA, CDR2 YSYEKL. V lost 1 base and J lost 3; bases outside the gene matches: 15. The CDR3 loop is CASSQGSASLAGVYEQYF. The DNA for the CDR3 is TGCGCCAGCAGCCAAGGTTCGGCGTCCCTGGCGGGAGTCTACGAGCAGTACTTC.

The rearrangement joins TRBV30 to TRBJ1-1; D not resolved. Deletions cut 0 bases from V and 0 bases from J, with 5 bases between. CDR3 length equals 13 residues. Germline V gene data show CDR1 as GTSNPN and CDR2 as SVGIG (reference sequence). The CDR3 region has the DNA TGTGCCTGGAGTGTACAGTTGAACACTGAAGCTTTCTTT. This encodes CAWSVQLNTEAFF.

This clone appeared a single time. The V call is TRBV9, the J call TRBJ2-4, with 13 bases lining up with TRBD2. The CDR3 is 18 residues long. V trimming: 0 bases; J trimming: 6 bases; junction bases outside the gene matches: 9. CDR1 is SGDLS and CDR2 is YYNGEE in the germline V gene. In DNA, the CDR3 is TGTGCCAGCAGCGTAGCCCCACTAGCGGGAGGGCCGGCAAACATTCAGTACTTC. Its protein is CASSVAPLAGGPANIQYF. Looking up the rest from reference TRBV9 and TRBJ2-4 gives the full variable domain: DSGVTQTPKHLITATGQRVTLRCSPRSGDLSVYWYQQSLDQGLQFLIQYYNGEERAKGNILERFSAQQFPDLHSELNLSSLELGDSALYFCASSVAPLAGGPANIQYFGAGTRLSVL.

This clone was recorded only once. The gene calls are TRBV24-1 and TRBJ2-3, with TRBD2 matching 13 bases. The V gene's germline CDR1 is KGHDR and CDR2 SFDVKD. The V segment lost 9 bases and the J segment 4 bases; nucleotides outside the gene matches: 3. This CDR3 contains 14 residues. The CDR3 reads CATGLAGASDTQYF. The CDR3 nucleotides are TGTGCCACCGGACTAGCGGGAGCGTCAGATACGCAGTATTTT.

The chain employs TRBV27 and TRBJ1-2, with TRBD1 as a possible D gene (5 bases). Trimming shortened V by 6 bases and J by 9 bases, and 17 bases separated the two germline ends. The germline gives CDR1 MNHEY, CDR2 SMNVEV (reference sequence). The CDR3 is made up of 13 amino acids. CDR3 sequence (DNA): TGTGCCAGCAGGGCGGGGGGAAGTCGCAGCTACACCTTC. Its translation is CASRAGGSRSYTF.

The chain has TRBV12-3 or TRBV12-4 and TRBJ2-1; D is unclear. The CDR3 is 13 amino acids. V was pared by 6 bases and J by 0 bases, with 6 bases between. Here the CDR3 reads CASSGFSYNEQFF. The CDR3 DNA reads TGTGCCAGCAGCGGGTTCTCCTACAATGAGCAGTTCTTC.

The J gene is TRBJ2-7, the V gene TRBV5-1; 12 bases match TRBD1. CDR3 length equals 16 residues. Germline V CDR1 and CDR2: SGHRS, YFSETQ. V was pared by 4 bases and J by 6 bases, with 11 bases of the junction left unmatched. The CDR3 sequence: CASSLGQGASFSEQYF. The CDR3 DNA reads as TGCGCCAGCAGCCTGGGACAGGGGGCGTCGTTTAGCGAGCAGTACTTC.

The chain has TRBV5-1 and TRBJ1-1, with D perhaps TRBD1 (5 bases). The CDR3 sequence is 14 residues long. The V and J ends lost 3 bases and 1 base respectively, with 10 bases between them. The germline gives CDR1 SGHRS, CDR2 YFSETQ. CDR3: CASSSGVSNTEAFF. The CDR3 DNA is TGCGCCAGCAGCTCGGGGGTCTCGAACACTGAAGCTTTCTTT.

This chain joins TRBV10-3 and TRBJ1-6; no clear D. This CDR3 is built from 16 residues. Trimming took off 11 bases at V and 0 bases at J, with 17 bases between the two ends. Germline V lookup: CDR1 ENHRY, CDR2 SYGVKD. The CDR3 nucleotides read TGTGCCGCAAAGAGCAGCGAAAGCTCCTATAATTCACCCCTCCACTTT. Encoded protein: CAAKSSESSYNSPLHF.

V gene TRBV25-1 combines with J gene TRBJ2-1, with D possibly matching TRBD2 (6 bases). CDR3 length: 18 residues. The germline CDR1 and CDR2 sequences are MGHDK and SYGVNS. V lost 1 base and J 4 bases, leaving 20 bases between the germline ends. The CDR3 protein is CASSEFRAGGTVYNEQFF. The DNA for the CDR3 is TGTGCCAGCAGTGAATTTCGAGCCGGCGGGACCGTTTACAATGAGCAGTTCTTC.

This chain uses TRBV5-6 with TRBJ2-1, with no clear D. V shed 0 bases and J shed 3 bases, with 10 bases lying between them. The CDR3 is 15 residues long. The germline V gene has CDR1 SGHDT and CDR2 YYEEEE. The chain's CDR3 is CASSLEPTRYNEQFF. CDR3 bases: TGTGCCAGCAGCTTGGAGCCAACCCGCTACAATGAGCAGTTCTTC.

The V gene is TRBV4-1, the J gene TRBJ2-3; D possibly corresponds to TRBD2 (6 bases). Trimming removed 4 bases from V and 1 base from J, with 12 bases in between. This CDR3 comprises 15 residues. Germline V gives CDR1 MGHRA, CDR2 YSYEKL. CDR3 bases: TGCGCCAGCAGCCGGACTATCCTGCGCACAGATACGCAGTATTTT. Protein sequence: CASSRTILRTDTQYF.

This sequence joins TRBV6-5 and TRBJ2-7; possible D gene TRBD1, 5 bases. CDR3 size: 13 residues. The V and J ends lost 7 bases and 2 bases respectively, with 12 bases between them. Germline CDR1 and CDR2: MNHEY and SVGAGI. The CDR3 DNA is TGTGCCAGCACCAACGCAGGGACCTACGAGCAGTACTTC. This translates into CASTNAGTYEQYF.

The chain combines TRBV24-1 with TRBJ2-2, with TRBD2 matching 7 bases. The germline CDR1 and CDR2 sequences are KGHDR and SFDVKD. The V and J ends lost 5 bases and 6 bases, in that order; junction bases with no gene match: 5. The CDR3 is 14 residues long. CDR3 protein: CATSVPGLAGELFF. DNA of the CDR3: TGTGCCACCAGTGTTCCTGGACTAGCCGGGGAGCTGTTTTTT.